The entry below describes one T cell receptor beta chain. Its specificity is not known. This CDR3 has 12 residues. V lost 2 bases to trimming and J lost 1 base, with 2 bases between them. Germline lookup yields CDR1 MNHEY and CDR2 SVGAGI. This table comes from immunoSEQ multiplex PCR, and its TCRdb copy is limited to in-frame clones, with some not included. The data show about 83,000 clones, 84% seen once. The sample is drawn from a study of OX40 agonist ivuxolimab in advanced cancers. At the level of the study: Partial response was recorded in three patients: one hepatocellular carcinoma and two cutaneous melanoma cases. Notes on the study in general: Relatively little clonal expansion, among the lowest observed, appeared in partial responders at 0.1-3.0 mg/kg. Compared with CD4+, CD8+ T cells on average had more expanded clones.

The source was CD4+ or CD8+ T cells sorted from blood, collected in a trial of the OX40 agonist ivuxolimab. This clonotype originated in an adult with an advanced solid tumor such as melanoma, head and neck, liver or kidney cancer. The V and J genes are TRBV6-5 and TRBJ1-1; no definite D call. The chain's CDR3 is CASSYQNTEAFF. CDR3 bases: TGTGCCAGCAGTTACCAGAACACTGAAGCTTTCTTT.